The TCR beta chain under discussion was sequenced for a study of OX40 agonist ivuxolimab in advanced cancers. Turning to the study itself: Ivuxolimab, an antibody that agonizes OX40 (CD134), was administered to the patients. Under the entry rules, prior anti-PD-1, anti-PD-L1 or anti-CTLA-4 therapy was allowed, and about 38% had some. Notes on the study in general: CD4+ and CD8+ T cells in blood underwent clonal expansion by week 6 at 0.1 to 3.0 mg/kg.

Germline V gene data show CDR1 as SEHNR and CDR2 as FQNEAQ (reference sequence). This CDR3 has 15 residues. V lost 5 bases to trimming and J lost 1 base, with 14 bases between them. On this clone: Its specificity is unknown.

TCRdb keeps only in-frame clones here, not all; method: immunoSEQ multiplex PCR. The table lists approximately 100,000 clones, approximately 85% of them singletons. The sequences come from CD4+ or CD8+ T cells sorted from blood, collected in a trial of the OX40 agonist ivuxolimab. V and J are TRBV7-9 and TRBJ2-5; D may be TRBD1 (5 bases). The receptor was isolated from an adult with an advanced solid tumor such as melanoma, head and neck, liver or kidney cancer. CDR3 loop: CASSLDDSPQETQYF. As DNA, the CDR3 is TGTGCCAGCAGCCTCGATGACAGTCCCCAAGAGACCCAGTACTTC. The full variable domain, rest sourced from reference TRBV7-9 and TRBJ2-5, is DTGVSQNPRHKITKRGQNVTFRCDPISEHNRLYWYRQTLGQGPEFLTYFQNEAQLEKSRLLSDRFSAERPKGSFSTLEIQRTEQGDSAMYLCASSLDDSPQETQYFGPGTRLLVL.